The clone carrying this T cell receptor (beta chain) was seen a single time. This specimen comes from a study of cytomegalovirus exposure and HLA in healthy donors. PCR involved 60 Vbeta and 13 Jbeta primers. Clones were sequenced by immunoSEQ multiplex PCR, and TCRdb holds only the in-frame ones, with some missing. Counted here are about 130,000 clones, roughly 9.6% occurring once; the ten biggest clones make up more than 6.5%. V shed 5 bases and J shed 7 bases, with 15 bases lying between them. The CDR3 covers 13 residues. Germline V lookup: CDR1 SGHTA, CDR2 FQGNSA. The TCR sequence derives from a woman in her thirties or forties in good health and CMV-seropositive. The J gene is TRBJ2-7, the V gene TRBV7-2, with a tentative D call TRBD2 (6 bases). Sequenced material: PBMCs. CDR3 protein: CASSEGLRVEQYF. As DNA, the CDR3 is TGTGCCAGCAGCGAGGGACTTCGAGTTGAGCAGTACTTC.